This TCR beta chain emerged from a study of cytomegalovirus exposure and HLA in healthy donors. On the study more broadly: As an earlier analysis found, 150 million to 200 million T cells yielded about 100 million unique TCR beta sequences. Broader study findings: One variant, a missense change in DCLRE1C, was linked in a later analysis to TCR beta V- and J-gene trimming. Most TCR sequences were uncommon, yet certain public TCRs appeared in many donors.

Germline CDR1 and CDR2: MNHNY and SVGAGI (reference sequence). CDR3 length: 14 residues. V trimming: 7 bases; J trimming: 4 bases; junction bases outside the gene matches: 6. Of note for this clone: The antigen remains unidentified.

The PCR ran on 60 Vbeta and 13 Jbeta primers. The data were produced by immunoSEQ multiplex PCR, yet TCRdb's version contains in-frame clones alone and is incomplete. The sample records a few hundred thousand clones, about 77% being singletons. The clonotype was recovered from a woman aged 30 to 39 in good health and CMV-seronegative. Sequences were obtained from PBMCs. The chain recombines TRBV6-6 with TRBJ2-7, with 11 positions matching TRBD1. The CDR3 coding sequence is TGTGCCAGCAATCCGGACAGGGGGCGGTACGAGCAGTACTTC. Its translation: CASNPDRGRYEQYF.